This TCR beta chain stems from a study of beta chain features in type 1 diabetes (dated by TCRdb to the late 2010s). About the study as a whole: No differences in mean age, gender distribution, total cell number or subset yield were found between patients and healthy donors. Naive and central memory subsets were obtained from all 30 or so donors, but regulatory and stem cell-like memory subsets were isolated from only 8 patients and 8 healthy donors. A total of roughly 99 million sorted cells were examined across all samples, and the number of cells per subset was strongly correlated with RNA yield. The study compared TCRB repertoires of sorted circulating CD4+ T cell subsets between recently diagnosed type 1 diabetes patients and matched healthy donors.

Each donor gave one peripheral blood draw, about 100 mL on average, collected into heparinised tubes. Naive, central memory, regulatory and stem cell-like memory CD4+ T cells were sorted on a BD FACSAria II using a panel including CD45RO, CCR7, CD25, CD127, CD95 and CD27. A purity above 95% was achieved for all sorted populations. PBMCs were separated immediately by Lymphoprep density gradient centrifugation and were stained directly, without being cultured. Samples were stained and sorted in pairs, with one healthy donor and one patient per experiment, so that batch effects were minimized. The cysteine opens and the phenylalanine closes a CDR3 of 15 amino acids. The DNA shown is the 45-base CDR3, in frame from base 1. Reading the germline V gene (reference sequence) gives CDR1 MNHEY and CDR2 SMNVEV. Trimming at the junction amounts to 5 bases on V and 9 bases on J, and the germline ends lie 17 bases apart.

All of the isolated RNA was reverse transcribed with the High Capacity cDNA Reverse Transcription Kit, so expressed TCRB transcripts were sequenced. Naive, central memory and regulatory T cell samples underwent deep immunoSEQ sequencing, averaging around 4 million total reads per sample. After sorted cells were lysed in RLT buffer, RNA was extracted with DNase-treated RNeasy Micro or Mini kits, with the choice depending on cell number. To prevent cross-contamination, each cell subset was processed individually, whereas patient and healthy donor samples were processed jointly. The immunoSEQ multiplex PCR was used to amplify TCRB sequences from cDNA, yielding 87-bp fragments that span the CDR3 region. The amplicons were sequenced using the Illumina HiSeq platform. In the paper's pipeline: Synthetic template baselines were used to correct PCR bias computationally, reads within Hamming distance 2 were collapsed, and singletons that could not be merged were discarded. By aligning reads against IMGT, V, D and J genes, CDR3 length, and insertions or deletions at six rearrangement sites were assigned. Within each subset, clonotype counts were normalized to sorted cell number, and only after that were true diversity and Gini coefficients computed with the tcR R package. Repertoire sharing was quantified using the overlap coefficient calculated on TCRB nucleotide sequences. Out-of-frame TCRB sequences from naive cells were analyzed as a proxy for the pre-selection repertoire. TCRdb mirrors the immuneACCESS table, restricted to in-frame sequences. Some clones are absent from its copies; in checked studies, under half trace to an unresolved V gene, and the reason for the others is unknown. V, J and clone size are taken as reported in that table, and D and trimming were inferred from the DNA itself. Present in this sample are hundreds of thousands of clones, around an eighth of which were seen just once. Less than 0.025% of the sample is held by the ten biggest clonotypes.

Notes on this clone: This clone's antigen is unknown. No base quality information exists; no much larger clone differs at one position.

General findings and caveats noted by the study authors: PCR might favor shorter templates, but patient and control samples were amplified and corrected together, so any skew would affect both groups equally. Because cDNA was sequenced instead of genomic DNA, activated cells with high expression could be over-represented, although the groups did not differ in activation or CD3 levels. Only small numbers of individuals were included in the HLA sub-analyses, which left unresolved whether HLA type had any influence on TCRB rearrangement. Patients with type 1 diabetes made fewer insertions and deleted more nucleotides at VDJ recombination sites, implying thymic rearrangement abnormalities. In all four CD4+ subsets, TCRB CDR3 length was moderately but significantly shorter in type 1 diabetes patients. The naive, central memory and regulatory TCRB repertoires appeared to resemble one another more closely among patients than among healthy donors.

The V and J genes are TRBV27 and TRBJ1-6, with the D gene call left open. The TCR comes from a young man with type 1 diabetes. The sequencing sample was made of naive CD4+ T cells from blood. Reading the label with the study, this specimen's cell subset or site is: true naive CD4+ T cells. The CDR3 region: CASSPSQSTGSPLHF. The DNA reads as follows: TGTGCCAGCAGTCCCTCCCAATCGACGGGTTCACCCCTCCACTTT.